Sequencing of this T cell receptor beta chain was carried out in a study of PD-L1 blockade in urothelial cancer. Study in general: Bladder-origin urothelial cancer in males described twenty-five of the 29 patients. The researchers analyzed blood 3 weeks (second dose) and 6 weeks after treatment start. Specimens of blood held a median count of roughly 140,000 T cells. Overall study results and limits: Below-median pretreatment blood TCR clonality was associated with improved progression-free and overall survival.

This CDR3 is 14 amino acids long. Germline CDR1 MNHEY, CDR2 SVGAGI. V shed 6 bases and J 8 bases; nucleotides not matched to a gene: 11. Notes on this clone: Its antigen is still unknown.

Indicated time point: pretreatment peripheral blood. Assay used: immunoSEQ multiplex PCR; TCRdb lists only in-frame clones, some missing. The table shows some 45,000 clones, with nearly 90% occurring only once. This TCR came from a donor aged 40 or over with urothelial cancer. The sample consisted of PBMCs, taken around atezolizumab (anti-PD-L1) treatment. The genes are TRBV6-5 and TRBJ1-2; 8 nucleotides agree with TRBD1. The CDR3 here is CASSPPRGRGGYTF. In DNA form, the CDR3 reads TGTGCCAGCAGCCCCCCCAGGGGGCGCGGCGGCTACACCTTC.